The 23 T cell receptor beta chains given below trace back to one sample, sequenced in a study of shared clonotypes between healthy human individuals. Method: immunoSEQ multiplex PCR; TCRdb's copy keeps in-frame clones and lacks some. Found here are more than 2,000,000 clones, approximately 94% of them singletons; the top ten hold roughly 0.13%. Sequencing used naive CD4+ T cells sorted from blood. Subset: CD45RA+ positively selected. The receptors derive from a young man in good health.

The rearrangement uses TRBV19 and TRBJ1-2; possible D gene TRBD1, 5 bases. Germline V lookup: CDR1 LNHDA, CDR2 SQIVND (reference sequence). The germline V and J ends were trimmed by 7 bases and 2 bases, with 11 bases remaining between them. The CDR3 loop spans 13 amino acids. This CDR3 is CASMGPANYGYTF. As DNA, the CDR3 is TGTGCCAGTATGGGGCCAGCCAACTATGGCTACACCTTC.

The genes are TRBV18 and TRBJ1-1, with TRBD1 identical over 10 bases. Germline V gene data show CDR1 as KGHSH and CDR2 as LQKENI. The length of the CDR3 is 13 residues. V was clipped by 3 bases and J by 10 bases; unmatched bases: 5. The CDR3 DNA reads as TGTGCCAGCTCACCCGGACAGGGGGTCGGAGCTTTCTTT. The encoded protein is CASSPGQGVGAFF.

J is TRBJ1-6 and V is TRBV19, with D possibly matching TRBD1 (6 bases). Trimming left V 8 bases short and J 0 bases short, with 23 bases between. This CDR3 contains 19 residues. Germline CDR1 LNHDA, CDR2 SQIVND (reference sequence). Here the CDR3 reads CASSLGLRTVNSYNSPLHF. In nucleotides, the CDR3 is TGTGCCAGTTCCCTAGGTTTGAGGACAGTGAACTCCTATAATTCACCCCTCCACTTT.

Concerning this clone itself: This CDR3 is also generated by other DNA sequences in the sample. This chain connects TRBV7-9 to TRBJ2-3; D gene ambiguous. Trimming removed 2 bases at V and 5 bases at J, with 5 bases between. The CDR3 is 12 residues long. Per the germline V gene, CDR1 is SEHNR and CDR2 is FQNEAQ (reference sequence). The CDR3 here is CASSLLEDTQYF. The DNA of the CDR3 is TGTGCCAGCAGCTTATTGGAAGATACGCAGTATTTT. Using reference TRBV7-9 and TRBJ2-3 for the parts outside the CDR3, the full variable domain is DTGVSQNPRHKITKRGQNVTFRCDPISEHNRLYWYRQTLGQGPEFLTYFQNEAQLEKSRLLSDRFSAERPKGSFSTLEIQRTEQGDSAMYLCASSLLEDTQYFGPGTRLTVL.

The chain joins TRBV5-4 to TRBJ1-6; possible D gene TRBD1, 5 bases. Trimming removed 2 bases from V and 6 bases from J, with 12 bases in between. The CDR3 has 15 residues. Germline CDR1 and CDR2: SGHNT and YYREEE (reference sequence). The CDR3 is CASSFRDGVNSPLHF. CDR3 DNA sequence: TGTGCCAGCAGCTTCCGGGACGGAGTTAATTCACCCCTCCACTTT.

The rearrangement joins TRBV19 to TRBJ1-5; 8 nucleotides align to TRBD1. V trimming: 6 bases; J trimming: 5 bases; junction bases outside the gene matches: 18. The V gene's germline CDR1 is LNHDA and CDR2 SQIVND (reference sequence). The CDR3 sequence is 18 residues long. CDR3 in amino acids: CASSEEGRRAGGYQPQHF. The CDR3 DNA sequence: TGTGCCAGTAGCGAGGAAGGACGACGGGCAGGGGGCTATCAGCCCCAGCATTTT. The full variable domain, in which reference TRBV19 and TRBJ1-5 provide the parts outside the CDR3, is DGGITQSPKYLFRKEGQNVTLSCEQNLNHDAMYWYRQDPGQGLRLIYYSQIVNDFQKGDIAEGYSVSREKKESFPLTVTSAQKNPTAFYLCASSEEGRRAGGYQPQHFGDGTRLSIL.

V and J are TRBV6-5 and TRBJ1-5; D possibly corresponds to TRBD1 (6 bases). The germline gives CDR1 MNHEY, CDR2 SVGAGI. The V end lost 5 bases, the J end lost 2 bases, and 13 bases lay between the germline ends. The CDR3 is 15 residues long. This chain's CDR3 is CASSQGGSRNQPQHF. CDR3 in DNA: TGTGCCAGCAGTCAAGGGGGAAGCCGCAATCAGCCCCAGCATTTT.

The chain joins TRBV6-6 to TRBJ1-1; D is perhaps TRBD1 (6 bases). The germline V gene encodes CDR1 MNHNY and CDR2 SVGAGI (reference sequence). V was shortened by 8 bases and J by 3 bases, with 22 bases between the two germline ends. The CDR3 runs 16 residues. The CDR3 coding sequence is TGTGCCAGCCACCGCGGGGGGGCCACCGGGGACACTGAAGCTTTCTTT. Translation gives CASHRGGATGDTEAFF.

The chain uses TRBV6-5 and TRBJ2-7, with D perhaps TRBD1 or TRBD2 (5 bases each). The length of the CDR3 is 15 residues. Germline V lookup: CDR1 MNHEY, CDR2 SVGAGI. With 0 bases removed from V and 2 bases from J, the gap between germline ends came to 11 bases. The CDR3 loop reads CASSYSGTDPYEQYF. DNA for the CDR3: TGTGCCAGCAGTTACTCCGGGACGGACCCCTACGAGCAGTACTTC.

This clone was counted a single time. In the same sample, other DNA sequences code for this CDR3. The chain uses TRBV18 and TRBJ2-7; TRBD1 might be the D (5 bases). The CDR3 has 14 amino acids. Per the germline V gene, CDR1 is KGHSH and CDR2 is LQKENI. V was trimmed by 3 bases and J by 2 bases, leaving 11 bases between them. The CDR3 coding sequence is TGTGCCAGCTCACCGGGGCGGAGAACCTACGAGCAGTACTTC. This translates into CASSPGRRTYEQYF.

V usage is TRBV28 and J usage is TRBJ1-4, with TRBD1 matching 10 bases. The CDR3 length is 15 residues. Germline CDR1 and CDR2: MDHEN and SYDVKM. V shed 4 bases, J shed 6 bases, and the junction held 5 bases outside the gene matches. As DNA, the CDR3 is TGTGCCAGCAGTTCCATCGGGACAGGGGATGAAAAACTGTTTTTT. Protein sequence: CASSSIGTGDEKLFF.

This chain links TRBV5-1 with TRBJ2-2; the D is unclear. The CDR3 is 16 amino acids. Between the trimmed V and J ends, which lost 0 bases and 4 bases, there was a span of 13 bases. The germline CDR1 and CDR2 sequences are SGHRS and YFSETQ. The CDR3 DNA follows: TGCGCCAGCAGCTTGGAAATAACGGTCTTCACCGGGGAGCTGTTTTTT. Its translation is CASSLEITVFTGELFF.

The rearrangement joins TRBV10-3 to TRBJ2-1; 10 bases map to TRBD2. The trim removed 8 bases at V and 8 bases at J, leaving 12 bases unmatched. CDR3 length equals 15 residues. Germline assignment: CDR1 ENHRY and CDR2 SYGVKD. CDR3 amino acids: CAIAPSSGRGDEQFF. The CDR3, as DNA: TGTGCCATCGCCCCCTCCAGCGGGAGGGGAGATGAGCAGTTCTTC.

CDR3 region: CATPGGNNSPLHF. CDR3 in DNA: TGTGCCACGCCGGGGGGAAATAATTCACCCCTCCACTTT. This chain connects TRBV2 to TRBJ1-6, with a weak D call TRBD1 (5 bases). This CDR3 has 13 amino acids. V was trimmed by 10 bases and J by 5 bases, leaving 12 bases between them. Per germline, CDR1 SNHLY and CDR2 FYNNEI.

The rearrangement uses TRBV28 and TRBJ2-4; D gene ambiguous. Germline CDR1 reads MDHEN; CDR2 reads SYDVKM. The V end lost 5 bases, the J end lost 2 bases, and 16 bases lay between the germline ends. The CDR3 is 16 residues long. This CDR3 is CASSPAGSGSKNIQYF. The CDR3 DNA sequence: TGTGCCAGCAGTCCGGCTGGCAGTGGTTCCAAAAACATTCAGTACTTC.

In nucleotides, the CDR3 is TGCGCCAGCAGCTTGGAAATAGCGGGAGGGCCCGGGGAGACCCAGTACTTC. It specifies CASSLEIAGGPGETQYF. The chain has TRBV5-1 and TRBJ2-5; 11 nucleotides align to TRBD2. Trimming cost V 0 bases and J 5 bases; bases outside gene matches: 9. Per the germline V gene, CDR1 is SGHRS and CDR2 is YFSETQ. This CDR3 is 17 amino acids long.

The chain uses TRBV30 and TRBJ2-7, with a weak D call TRBD2 (5 bases). The germline V gene encodes CDR1 GTSNPN and CDR2 SVGIG (reference sequence). This CDR3 has 13 amino acids. The ends were cut back, 1 base at V and 5 bases at J, with 12 bases in the middle. The CDR3 region is CAWSAGVGNEQYF. CDR3 nucleotides: TGTGCCTGGAGTGCCGGGGTGGGAAACGAGCAGTACTTC.

This chain joins TRBV9 and TRBJ2-2; tentatively, D is TRBD2 (5 bases). CDR1 and CDR2 (germline): SGDLS, YYNGEE. The CDR3 spans 14 residues. Trimming shortened V by 4 bases and J by 6 bases, and 13 bases separated the two germline ends. The CDR3 DNA reads TGTGCCAGCAGCCGGTTGATGCGGGCCGGGGAGCTGTTTTTT. This codes for CASSRLMRAGELFF.

This chain uses TRBV28 with TRBJ1-1; perhaps TRBD1 as D (6 bases). This CDR3 has 15 amino acids. V was clipped by 4 bases and J by 2 bases, with 14 bases between them. Germline lookup yields CDR1 MDHEN and CDR2 SYDVKM. Here the CDR3 reads CASSSRGLANTEAFF. The CDR3 DNA reads TGTGCCAGCAGTTCCAGGGGTCTAGCAAACACTGAAGCTTTCTTT.

On this clone itself: Additional DNA sequences in this sample encode the identical CDR3. The rearrangement uses TRBV6-1 and TRBJ2-7, with D perhaps TRBD1 (6 bases). Trimming cost V 0 bases and J 6 bases, with 9 bases left between them. CDR3 size: 13 residues. The germline V gene encodes CDR1 MNHNS and CDR2 SASEGT. CDR3 residues: CASSEARTAEQYF. CDR3 DNA: TGTGCCAGCAGTGAAGCAAGGACAGCCGAGCAGTACTTC.

The V gene is TRBV19, the J gene TRBJ2-7; D is unclear. CDR1 and CDR2 from the germline V gene are LNHDA and SQIVND (reference sequence). V was trimmed by 7 bases and J by 5 bases, leaving 24 bases between them. This CDR3 is built from 16 residues. The CDR3 nucleotides read TGTGCCAGTACCCTGACCAATCTACTTACACCCAACGAGCAGTACTTC. This gives the protein CASTLTNLLTPNEQYF.

The chain combines TRBV5-1 with TRBJ1-1; weak D call: TRBD1 (5 bases). CDR3 size: 17 residues. The V end was cut by 3 bases, the J end by 0 bases, with 18 bases between. Germline CDR1 reads SGHRS; CDR2 reads YFSETQ. CDR3 DNA: TGCGCCAGCAGCTCGCAGGGTTACACCAGTATGAACACTGAAGCTTTCTTT. Translated, it gives CASSSQGYTSMNTEAFF.

This chain connects TRBV15 to TRBJ2-1, with D perhaps being TRBD1 or TRBD2 (5 bases each). The germline V gene has CDR1 LNHNV and CDR2 YYDKDF (reference sequence). This CDR3 has 18 residues. V dropped 3 bases and J dropped 2 bases, with 20 bases sitting between them. The CDR3 protein is CATSRGVGSGRTYNEQFF. The CDR3 DNA reads TGTGCCACCAGCAGGGGGGTGGGGAGCGGCCGGACCTACAATGAGCAGTTCTTC.